This T cell receptor (beta chain) was profiled in a study of cytomegalovirus exposure and HLA in healthy donors. The PCR contained 60 Vbeta and 13 Jbeta primers. Some clones are missing from TCRdb's copy, which holds only in-frame ones; the method was immunoSEQ multiplex PCR. The sample carries under 130,000 clones, 74% recorded once. Turning to this clone: Its target is not known.

V dropped 2 bases and J dropped 1 base, with 9 bases sitting between them. The CDR3 covers 14 residues. Germline lookup yields CDR1 SGDLS and CDR2 YYNGEE. Broader study findings: Specific recognition of CMV antigens was confirmed in vitro for three chains (all CMV-associated).

This receptor was taken from a man aged 45-60 years in good health and CMV-seropositive. The sample comprised PBMCs. V and J are TRBV9 and TRBJ1-2, with D tentatively TRBD1 (6 bases). The CDR3 region has the DNA TGTGCCAGCAGCGTTGGACAGATTAACTATGGCTACACCTTC. This encodes CASSVGQINYGYTF.